The T cell receptor (beta chain) described here comes from a study of CD8+ T cells in alopecia areata. This clone was recorded a few times. Its target is not known. In each case, RNA was isolated and then reverse transcribed into cDNA as the sequencing template. This table comes from immunoSEQ multiplex PCR, and its TCRdb copy is limited to in-frame clones, with some not included. The table shows some 20,000 clones, with roughly 62% occurring only once. General study points: An increase in clonality over normal scalp was evident in lesional scalp, especially alopecia totalis/universalis. The study found TCR sharing across patients less clear than in mice, possibly for HLA reasons.

This CDR3 has 11 residues. CDR1 is SQVTM, CDR2 ANQGSEA, per germline. Trimming took off 4 bases at V and 3 bases at J, with 5 bases between the two ends. The CD4+ cells of roughly five biomarker-study patients went through sorting. This sorting yielded CD25+CD127- cells. Researchers took lesional scalp punch biopsies and peripheral blood from people who were alopecia areata patients. Researchers picked out CD4+ and CD8+ T cells from PBMCs by sorting. The clonotype comes from a human donor with alopecia areata. V gene TRBV29-1 combines with J gene TRBJ2-3; perhaps TRBD2 as D (5 bases). Sequenced sample: CD4+ Tregs sorted from blood. CDR3 sequence reads: CSVGGTDTQYF. DNA for the CDR3: TGCAGCGTTGGAGGGACAGATACGCAGTATTTT.